The T cell receptor (beta chain) under discussion was sequenced for a study of T-cell memory formation after mild COVID-19. Study observations and caveats: Some clones that responded were present in memory (sampled pre-infection), which suggests cross-reactive memory joined. Mostly located in CM and EM were contracting CD4+ clones, with contracting CD8+ clones located in EMRA.

TCRdb used MiXCR to reprocess the 5' RACE reads, holding one entry per CDR3 protein. The sample lists about 110,000 distinct CDR3 sequences, 17% occurring once. With regard to this clonotype: Antigen: not known.

This CDR3 comprises 18 residues. Germline values: CDR1 SGHAT, CDR2 FQDESV (reference sequence). V shed 3 bases and J shed 1 base, with 22 bases lying between them. The V gene is TRBV11-1, the J gene TRBJ2-7, with D perhaps being TRBD1 or TRBD2 (5 bases each). The TCR was taken from an adult woman who had mild COVID-19 (a few samples of this study predate the infection). Cell type and time point are not known. The specimen was PBMCs or a T cell subset sorted from them (not recorded which). CDR3 in DNA: TGTGCCAGCAGCTTGTTCGGATCCGACGGGGACCTATCCTACGAGCAGTACTTC. Its translation is CASSLFGSDGDLSYEQYF.